The 20 T cell receptor beta chains below all came from one sample that was sequenced in a study of molecular identifiers for immune sequencing clone quantification. From the PCR reads, TCRdb called clonotypes with MiXCR, one entry per CDR3 protein. The data hold more than 550,000 distinct CDR3 sequences, with around 25% observed a single time. Source material: naive CD8+ T cells from blood, with Jurkat cell RNA spiked in. The subset: FACS-sorted CD8+CD4-CCR7+CD45RA+ naive T cells. Receptor source: a human donor in good health. Some libraries in this study had Jurkat cell RNA spiked in.

The chain is built from TRBV19 and TRBJ1-5; a possible D gene is TRBD1 (6 bases). Germline CDR1 and CDR2: LNHDA and SQIVND (reference sequence). This CDR3 comprises 15 residues. The ends were cut back, 4 bases at V and 1 base at J, with 11 bases in the middle. CDR3 in DNA: TGTGCCAGTAGTAGGGACATAATCAGCAATCAGCCCCAGCATTTT. Amino acid sequence: CASSRDIISNQPQHF.

This clonotype was seen a handful of times. The chain has TRBV6-2 or TRBV6-3 and TRBJ2-5; 7 nucleotides line up with TRBD2. The CDR3 is made up of 11 amino acids. Germline CDR1 reads MNHEY; CDR2 reads SVGEGT. The V and J ends lost 2 bases and 12 bases, in that order; junction bases with no gene match: 3. In DNA, the CDR3 is TGTGCCAGCAGTTACGGGGCGGGAGAGTACTTC. This encodes CASSYGAGEYF.

This chain joins TRBV4-2 and TRBJ2-1, with unresolved D. Germline V lookup: CDR1 LGHNA, CDR2 YNFKEQ. Trimming removed 0 bases from V and 4 bases from J, with 13 bases in between. This CDR3 region has 16 residues. CDR3 sequence (DNA): TGTGCCAGCAGCCAAGAGCCCGGCGCCGCTTACAATGAGCAGTTCTTC. As protein: CASSQEPGAAYNEQFF.

As regards this clonotype: A much larger clone lies one base from this, so it may be a read error. The chain recombines TRBV11-2 with TRBJ2-3, with a tentative D call TRBD2 (6 bases). This CDR3 region has 15 residues. Germline CDR1 and CDR2: SGHAT and FQNNGV. Trimming removed 4 bases from V and 7 bases from J, with 18 bases in between. CDR3 DNA sequence: TGTGCCAGCAGCTGGACTGAGGAGGGCTGGCATACGCAGTATTTT. Protein: CASSWTEEGWHTQYF.

Of note for this clonotype: Just one base apart from a much larger clone, this may be a read error. The rearrangement links TRBV15 to TRBJ1-1; weak D call: TRBD1 (5 bases). This CDR3 region has 13 residues. CDR1 LNHNV and CDR2 YYDKDF come from the germline V gene (reference sequence). CDR3 in amino acids: CATGGDGYTEASF. The CDR3 coding sequence is TGTGCCACGGGGGGGGATGGTTACACTGAAGCTTCCTTT. Full variable domain (missing parts from reference TRBV15 and TRBJ1-1): DAMVIQNPRYQVTQFGKPVTLSCSQTLNHNVMYWYQQKSSQAPKLLFHYYDKDFNNEADTPDNFQSRRPNTSFCFLDIRSPGLGDTAMYLCATGGDGYTEASFGQGTRLTVV.

This clonotype showed up just a few times. DNA of the CDR3: TGTGCCAGCAGCACGACCGGGACCGAGATCTCCTACGAGCAGTACTTC. It codes for CASSTTGTEISYEQYF. The chain couples TRBV7-9 to TRBJ2-7, with D perhaps TRBD1 or TRBD2 (5 bases each). The CDR3 has 16 residues. V lost 5 bases and J 0 bases, leaving 17 bases between the germline ends. Germline lookup yields CDR1 SEHNR and CDR2 FQNEAQ (reference sequence).

This rearrangement joins TRBV24-1 to TRBJ2-3; 8 nucleotides align to TRBD2. V shed 6 bases and J 2 bases; nucleotides not matched to a gene: 3. The germline CDR1 and CDR2 sequences are KGHDR and SFDVKD. The CDR3 has 14 amino acids. CDR3 amino acids: CATSKRGLTDTQYF. The CDR3 DNA is TGTGCCACCAGTAAGCGGGGGCTCACAGATACGCAGTATTTT.

The gene calls are TRBV12-3 or TRBV12-4 and TRBJ1-4; TRBD1 aligns across 7 bases. V was pared by 6 bases and J by 4 bases, with 5 bases of the junction left unmatched. The CDR3 loop spans 14 amino acids. CDR3 loop: CASSNRGINEKLFF. As DNA, the CDR3 is TGTGCCAGCAGCAACAGGGGAATTAATGAAAAACTGTTTTTT.

This clonotype has more than one count but fewer than ten. The rearrangement links TRBV9 to TRBJ1-2, with TRBD1 matching over 7 bases. The CDR3 sequence is 15 residues long. Looked up from germline, CDR1 is SGDLS and CDR2 is YYNGEE. V lost 6 bases, J lost 0 bases, and 8 bases stayed unmatched. CDR3 sequence reads: CASTETGDSNYGYTF. CDR3 DNA sequence: TGTGCCAGCACCGAAACAGGGGACTCTAACTATGGCTACACCTTC. Supplemented by reference TRBV9 and TRBJ1-2, the full variable domain reads DSGVTQTPKHLITATGQRVTLRCSPRSGDLSVYWYQQSLDQGLQFLIQYYNGEERAKGNILERFSAQQFPDLHSELNLSSLELGDSALYFCASTETGDSNYGYTFGSGTRLTVV.

The chain has TRBV6-2 or TRBV6-3 and TRBJ2-3; TRBD2 aligns across 7 bases. The CDR3 consists of 15 residues. Per germline, CDR1 MNHEY and CDR2 SVGEGT. With 3 bases clipped from V and 2 bases from J, the junction kept 5 bases outside the gene matches. The CDR3 region is CASSYGLADTDTQYF. CDR3 coding DNA: TGTGCCAGCAGTTATGGGCTAGCGGACACAGATACGCAGTATTTT.

The chain has TRBV27 and TRBJ2-5; D might be TRBD2 (6 bases). V lost 3 bases, J lost 3 bases, and 20 bases lay in between. Germline CDR1 is MNHEY and CDR2 is SMNVEV (reference sequence). The CDR3 has 17 amino acids. CDR3 sequence: CASSFAPGTPPKETQYF. CDR3 sequence (DNA): TGTGCCAGCAGTTTCGCGCCAGGGACTCCGCCAAAAGAGACCCAGTACTTC.

To note about this clonotype: A much larger clone sits a single nucleotide away, making a read error possible. The chain uses TRBV14 and TRBJ2-3, with TRBD2 matching over 8 bases. Germline V CDR1 and CDR2: SGHDN, FVKESK. The CDR3 length is 13 residues. CDR3 protein: CASSLLAADTQCF. In nucleotides, the CDR3 is TGTGCCAGCAGCCTACTAGCGGCAGATACGCAGTGTTTT.

With respect to this clonotype: Possible read error: a much larger clone is one base away. The chain employs TRBV24-1 and TRBJ2-3, with 14 bases lining up with TRBD2. The germline V gene has CDR1 KGHDR and CDR2 SFDVKD. The CDR3 spans 19 residues. Losses at the gene ends were 3 bases for V and 0 bases for J; bases not matched to a gene: 7. The CDR3 is CATSDGLAGGAPSTDTQYF. CDR3 sequence (DNA): TGTGCCACCAGTGATGGACTAGCGGGAGGTGCCCCTAGCACAGATACGCAGTATTTT.

The chain carries TRBV7-9 and TRBJ2-2; 11 nucleotides match TRBD1. The trim removed 5 bases at V and 7 bases at J, leaving 6 bases unmatched. CDR3 length equals 15 residues. Germline V gene data show CDR1 as SEHNR and CDR2 as FQNEAQ (reference sequence). CDR3 in DNA: TGTGCCAGCAGCCCTTGGACAGGGGGCATCGGGGAGCTGTTTTTT. As protein: CASSPWTGGIGELFF.

This clonotype was detected ten times or more. The chain employs TRBV12-3 or TRBV12-4 and TRBJ2-3, with D possibly TRBD2 on 5 matching bases. This CDR3 is built from 14 residues. V was pared by 1 base and J by 5 bases, with 10 bases between. The CDR3 DNA reads TGTGCCAGCAGTTTAGGAGGGCTCGAAGATACGCAGTATTTT. It yields the protein CASSLGGLEDTQYF.

This chain links TRBV2 with TRBJ2-5; D is ambiguous. Between the trimmed V and J ends, which lost 4 bases and 0 bases, there was a span of 6 bases. Per germline, CDR1 SNHLY and CDR2 FYNNEI. The CDR3 length is 13 residues. CDR3 bases: TGTGCCAGCAGTGTGGTCGACCAAGAGACCCAGTACTTC. Its protein product is CASSVVDQETQYF.

This clonotype was seen at least ten times. The rearrangement links TRBV9 to TRBJ1-1, with D possibly TRBD1 on 5 matching bases. V was shortened by 2 bases and J by 2 bases, with 16 bases between the two germline ends. Germline assignment: CDR1 SGDLS and CDR2 YYNGEE. The CDR3 runs 16 residues. The CDR3 reads CASSVGQGIPNTEAFF. CDR3 nucleotides: TGTGCCAGCAGCGTGGGGCAGGGTATCCCCAACACTGAAGCTTTCTTT.

A word on this clonotype: A read error may be the cause here, since a much bigger clone is one base away. The J gene is TRBJ2-5, the V gene TRBV7-9; unclear D gene. Germline CDR1 SEHNR, CDR2 FQNEAQ (reference sequence). The CDR3 length is 14 residues. CDR3 nucleotide sequence: TGTGCCGGCAGCTTTGGGGTATCTCCAGAGACCCAGTACTTC. It encodes CAGSFGVSPETQYF.

This clonotype came up many times. The rearrangement uses TRBV20-1 and TRBJ1-1; 8 nucleotides line up with TRBD1. The CDR3 loop spans 13 amino acids. CDR1 and CDR2 (germline): DFQATT, SNEGSKA (reference sequence). V lost 3 bases and J lost 6; bases outside the gene matches: 6. The CDR3 DNA reads TGCAGTGCTAGCGGACAGGGCTTCTCTGAAGCTTTCTTT. Its translation is CSASGQGFSEAFF.

Ten or more counts support this clonotype. This rearrangement joins TRBV12-3 or TRBV12-4 to TRBJ1-5; a weak D match, TRBD1 (5 bases). The V gene lost 2 bases and the J gene lost 0 bases, with 14 bases spanning the gap. The CDR3 covers 17 residues. CDR3 coding DNA: TGTGCCAGCAGTTTAAGAGACAGCGACAATAGCAATCAGCCCCAGCATTTT. Translated, it gives CASSLRDSDNSNQPQHF.